Presented here are 3 T cell receptor beta chains from one specimen sequenced in a study of T cells in Graves' hyperthyroidism and ophthalmopathy. Amplification of TCR beta CDR3 regions was performed using RNA transcripts as template. The HTBI primer set was used in a first-round RT-PCR of the TCR CDR3. A single record per CDR3 protein comes from TCRdb applying MiXCR to the multiplex PCR reads. Counted here are 650,000 to 750,000 distinct CDR3 sequences, around 15% occurring once; the ten biggest clones make up roughly a tenth. Sequencing was carried out using blood. Every receptor here comes from a woman aged 18-30 years with Graves' hyperthyroidism.

This clonotype was seen a handful of times. The chain carries TRBV11-3 and TRBJ2-1, with D tentatively TRBD2 (5 bases). Germline CDR1 and CDR2: SGHNT and YENEEA. Trimming stripped 4 bases from V and 0 bases from J, with 13 bases between. This CDR3 has 16 amino acids. The CDR3 protein is CASSSRGLASYNEQFF. The CDR3 DNA reads as TGTGCCAGCAGCTCTCGAGGGCTTGCCTCCTACAATGAGCAGTTCTTC.

V and J are TRBV29-1 and TRBJ2-2; D unresolved. Germline V gene lookup returns CDR1 SQVTM and CDR2 ANQGSEA. V lost 7 bases to trimming and J lost 5 bases, with 11 bases between them. The CDR3 spans 12 residues. In nucleotides, the CDR3 is TGCAGCGGCACTTATGGTACCGGGGAGCTGTTTTTT. This gives the protein CSGTYGTGELFF.

On this clonotype: This may be a read error: a much more frequent sequence differs by one nucleotide. This chain links TRBV7-9 with TRBJ2-7; D is perhaps TRBD1 (6 bases). Trimming removed 6 bases at V and 0 bases at J, with 18 bases between. Germline V gives CDR1 SEHNR, CDR2 FQNEAQ (reference sequence). The CDR3 contains 16 residues. The CDR3 DNA is TGTGCCAGCAGTTACTCAGGGACACCCGCCTCCTACGAGCAGTACTTC. Protein: CASSYSGTPASYEQYF. The whole variable domain, filled in from reference TRBV7-9 and TRBJ2-7, reads DTGVSQNPRHKITKRGQNVTFRCDPISEHNRLYWYRQTLGQGPEFLTYFQNEAQLEKSRLLSDRFSAERPKGSFSTLEIQRTEQGDSAMYLCASSYSGTPASYEQYFGPGTRLTVT.